The sequence of this T cell receptor (beta chain) was determined in a study of CD8 T cells in ankylosing spondylitis. Notes on this clonotype: Its specificity is unknown.

TCRdb passed the 5' RACE reads through MiXCR, listing each CDR3 protein once. There are approximately 400,000 distinct CDR3 sequences in the sample; about 15% occur only once, and just over 1% lies in the top ten. Study-wide points: Within ankylosing spondylitis blood, a TCR beta motif made up of seven to nine highly homologous variants appeared to be characteristic. It was reported that disease-linked clones were significantly enriched in matched ankylosing spondylitis synovial fluid.

The CDR3 is made up of 15 amino acids. V lost 4 bases, J lost 8 bases, and 11 bases stayed unmatched. Germline CDR1 SGHVS, CDR2 FQNEAQ. Specimen: blood, either unsorted or a sorted T cell fraction (not recorded which). The rearrangement joins TRBV7-8 to TRBJ2-1; 7 bases map to TRBD2. This sequence originates from a male donor with ankylosing spondylitis. CDR3 region: CASSYASGTIHEQFF. The CDR3 region has the DNA TGTGCCAGCAGCTACGCCTCCGGGACTATCCATGAGCAGTTCTTC.